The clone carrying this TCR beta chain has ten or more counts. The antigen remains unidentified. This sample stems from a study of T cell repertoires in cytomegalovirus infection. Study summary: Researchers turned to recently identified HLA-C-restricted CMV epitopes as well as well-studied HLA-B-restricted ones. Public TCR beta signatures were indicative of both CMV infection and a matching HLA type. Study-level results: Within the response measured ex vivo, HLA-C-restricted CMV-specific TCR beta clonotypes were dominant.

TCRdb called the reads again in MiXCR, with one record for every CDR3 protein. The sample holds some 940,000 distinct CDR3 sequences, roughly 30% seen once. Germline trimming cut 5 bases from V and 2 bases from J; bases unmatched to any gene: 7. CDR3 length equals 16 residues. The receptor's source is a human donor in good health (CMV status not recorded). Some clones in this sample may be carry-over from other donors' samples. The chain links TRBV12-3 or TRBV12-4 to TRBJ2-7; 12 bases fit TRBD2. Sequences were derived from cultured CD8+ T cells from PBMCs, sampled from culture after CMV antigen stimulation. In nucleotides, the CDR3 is TGTGCCAGCAGTCCCTCAACTAGCGGGGGGACCTACGAGCAGTACTTC. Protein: CASSPSTSGGTYEQYF.